The 5 T cell receptor beta chains below all came from one sample that was sequenced in a study of CD8+ T cells in alopecia areata. Extracted RNA was reverse transcribed into cDNA, the sequencing template. Sequenced by immunoSEQ multiplex PCR; TCRdb stores in-frame clones only, minus some. The sample includes approximately 180,000 clones, approximately 56% of them seen just once. The sample was CD4+ T cells sorted from blood, taken at week 0. All receptors derive from a human donor with alopecia areata.

The rearrangement joins TRBV5-6 to TRBJ1-5, with D possibly TRBD1 on 5 matching bases. The CDR3 is 14 amino acids. Trimming stripped 2 bases from V and 2 bases from J, with 8 bases between. Germline assignment: CDR1 SGHDT and CDR2 YYEEEE. This CDR3 reads CASSLGGGNQPQHF. The CDR3 DNA sequence: TGTGCCAGCAGCTTAGGAGGGGGCAATCAGCCCCAGCATTTT.

J is TRBJ1-2 and V is TRBV10-3, with D uncertain. This CDR3 has 14 amino acids. CDR1 ENHRY and CDR2 SYGVKD come from the germline V gene. The V end was cut by 3 bases, the J end by 7 bases, with 15 bases between. The CDR3 spells CAISEVGGFAGYTF. CDR3 in DNA: TGTGCCATCAGTGAAGTCGGTGGGTTCGCTGGCTACACCTTC.

This clone showed up just a few times. This rearrangement joins TRBV29-1 to TRBJ1-2; TRBD1 matches 7 bases. The CDR3 is 11 amino acids. Germline loops: CDR1 SQVTM, CDR2 ANQGSEA. The V segment lost 6 bases and the J segment 8 bases; nucleotides outside the gene matches: 6. CDR3 amino acids: CSVLTGKGYTF. CDR3 in DNA: TGCAGCGTACTGACAGGGAAAGGCTACACCTTC.

This clone has only a few counts. The chain joins TRBV7-9 to TRBJ2-3, with TRBD2 matching over 12 bases. Germline lookup yields CDR1 SEHNR and CDR2 FQNEAQ (reference sequence). CDR3 length equals 15 residues. V lost 11 bases to trimming and J lost 0 bases; unmatched junction nucleotides: 6. The CDR3 sequence: CAWRTSGASTDTQYF. CDR3 nucleotides: TGTGCCTGGCGGACTAGCGGGGCTAGCACAGATACGCAGTATTTT.

The sample holds a few counts of this clone. The chain employs TRBV4-1 and TRBJ2-1; 7 bases align to TRBD2. Germline CDR1 is MGHRA and CDR2 is YSYEKL. The CDR3 totals 15 residues. J gave up 6 bases and V 1 base, and 6 bases lay outside the gene matches. In DNA form, the CDR3 reads TGCGCCAGCAGCCAAGGGCTGCGGGGGAGCAATGAGCAGTTCTTC. Encoded protein: CASSQGLRGSNEQFF.